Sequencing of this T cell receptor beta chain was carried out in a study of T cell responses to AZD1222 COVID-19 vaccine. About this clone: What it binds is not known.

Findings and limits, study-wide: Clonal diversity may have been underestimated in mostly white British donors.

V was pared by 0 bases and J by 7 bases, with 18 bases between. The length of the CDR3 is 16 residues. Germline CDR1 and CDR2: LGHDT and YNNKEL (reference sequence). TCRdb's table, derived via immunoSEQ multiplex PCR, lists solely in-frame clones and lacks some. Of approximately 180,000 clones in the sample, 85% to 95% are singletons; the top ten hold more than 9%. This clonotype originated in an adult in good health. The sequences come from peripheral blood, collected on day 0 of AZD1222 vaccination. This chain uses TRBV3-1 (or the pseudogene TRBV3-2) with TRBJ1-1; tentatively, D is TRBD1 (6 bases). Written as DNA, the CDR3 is TGTGCCAGCAGCCAAGATCGAGGTTACTGGACAGTTGAAGCTTTCTTT. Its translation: CASSQDRGYWTVEAFF.